Listed below are T cell receptor beta chains from one sample, sequenced in a study of blood T cell repertoires in COVID-19. Sequencing used immunoSEQ multiplex PCR; TCRdb keeps in-frame clones, though not all of them. The sample lists some 400,000 clones; about 87% were seen once. The material sequenced was peripheral blood. These TCRs come from a human donor in a cohort sampled during active COVID-19. Both conserved end residues are part of each CDR3. A D gene is named only where the DNA matches it firmly. Clone size is not always given. Where it is, it says once, few, many or a class for expanded clones.

D gene	V gene	clone size	J gene	CDR3 protein	CDR3 DNA
.	TRBV27	.	TRBJ1-1	CASSLGGGWGMNTEAFF	TGTGCCAGCAGTTTAGGGGGAGGATGGGGAATGAACACTGAAGCTTTCTTT
.	TRBV5-6	.	TRBJ2-5	CASSLGGQGQETQYF	TGTGCCAGCAGCTTGGGAGGCCAGGGTCAAGAGACCCAGTACTTC
TRBD1	TRBV6-6	few	TRBJ2-7	CASSSTDRGIEQYF	TGTGCCAGCAGTTCAACGGACAGGGGCATCGAGCAGTACTTC
.	TRBV5-1	.	TRBJ1-3	CASSLYEMGNTIYF	TGCGCCAGCAGCTTGTACGAGATGGGAAACACCATATATTTT
TRBD1	TRBV7-8	.	TRBJ1-6	CASSHGGTGPFRANSPLHF	TGTGCCAGCAGCCATGGGGGGACAGGGCCCTTTCGTGCAAATTCACCCCTCCACTTT
.	TRBV2	once	TRBJ2-5	CASSGYPEKQETQYF	TGTGCCAGCAGTGGTTATCCCGAGAAGCAAGAGACCCAGTACTTC
.	TRBV5-5	.	TRBJ2-7	CASSLARGTDEQYF	TGTGCCAGCAGCTTGGCCCGGGGGACAGATGAGCAGTACTTC
.	TRBV5-6	.	TRBJ1-1	CASSLAGGDTEAFF	TGTGCCAGCAGCTTGGCCGGGGGGGACACTGAAGCTTTCTTT
TRBD1	TRBV19	once	TRBJ1-5	CASSLTGIATDRQPQHF	TGTGCCAGTAGCCTGACAGGGATTGCAACTGATCGGCAGCCCCAGCATTTT
.	TRBV28	.	TRBJ2-7	CASSLWNRADGEQYF	TGTGCCAGCAGTTTATGGAACAGGGCCGATGGGGAGCAGTACTTC
TRBD1	TRBV27	few	TRBJ1-1	CASSTLGGLGPFF	TGTGCCAGCAGTACGTTAGGGGGCCTGGGACCTTTCTTT
.	TRBV4-2	.	TRBJ1-5	CASSQARVNQPQHF	TGTGCCAGCAGCCAAGCGAGGGTCAATCAGCCCCAGCATTTT
TRBD1	TRBV29-1	once	TRBJ2-2	CASGTGGPNTGELFF	TGCGCCTCGGGGACAGGGGGCCCGAACACCGGGGAGCTGTTTTTT
.	TRBV28	few	TRBJ2-3	CASSFSQGITDTQYF	TGTGCCAGCAGTTTCTCCCAGGGGATCACAGATACGCAGTATTTT
.	TRBV19	.	TRBJ2-2	CASSINRENTGELFF	TGTGCCAGTAGTATTAACAGAGAGAACACCGGGGAGCTGTTTTTT
TRBD1	TRBV14	few	TRBJ2-1	CASTPEVGTGSNEQFF	TGTGCCAGCACCCCTGAAGTGGGGACAGGAAGCAATGAGCAGTTCTTC
.	TRBV19	.	TRBJ1-2	CASGNVAYGYTF	TGTGCCAGTGGTAATGTAGCCTATGGCTACACCTTC
TRBD1	TRBV19	.	TRBJ1-4	CASSPPTGTGVEEKLFF	TGTGCCAGTAGTCCACCGACAGGGACAGGGGTCGAGGAAAAACTGTTTTTT
TRBD2	TRBV7-2	.	TRBJ2-3	CASSSLAGGFTTQYF	TGTGCCAGCAGCTCGCTAGCGGGGGGGTTCACTACGCAGTATTTT
TRBD2	TRBV19	.	TRBJ2-1	CASSATGTIYNEQFF	TGTGCCAGTAGTGCCACCGGGACTATTTACAATGAGCAGTTCTTC
TRBD2	TRBV28	.	TRBJ2-3	CASSPTGGPTDTQYF	TGTGCCAGCAGCCCGACGGGAGGGCCCACAGATACGCAGTATTTT
.	TRBV6-2/TRBV6-3	.	TRBJ1-1	CASSSTSTGRNTEAFF	TGTGCCAGCAGTTCCACCTCAACAGGGAGGAACACTGAAGCTTTCTTT
TRBD1	TRBV19	.	TRBJ2-1	CASSLQGGALNEQFF	TGTGCCAGTAGTTTACAGGGGGGTGCCTTGAATGAGCAGTTCTTC
TRBD2	TRBV4-1	.	TRBJ2-5	CASSPGLAGNYPQETQYF	TGCGCCAGCAGCCCTGGCCTAGCGGGAAATTACCCCCAAGAGACCCAGTACTTC
TRBD2	TRBV30	.	TRBJ2-1	CAWSPKREGEQFF	TGTGCCTGGAGCCCTAAGCGGGAAGGTGAGCAGTTCTTC
.	TRBV3-1/TRBV3-2	.	TRBJ2-3	CASSQFAFTDTQYF	TGTGCCAGCAGCCAATTTGCGTTCACAGATACGCAGTATTTT
TRBD2	TRBV2	medium-sized	TRBJ2-7	CASRGGLDSEQYF	TGTGCCAGCAGGGGGGGACTAGACTCCGAGCAGTACTTC
TRBD1	TRBV5-4	.	TRBJ2-2	CASSPGQGTGELFF	TGTGCCAGCAGCCCGGGACAGGGCACCGGGGAGCTGTTTTTT
.	TRBV7-8	.	TRBJ2-7	CASSPTGYEQYF	TGTGCCAGCAGCCCCACCGGCTACGAGCAGTACTTC
.	TRBV5-8	.	TRBJ1-6	CASIPGRGLHNSPLHF	TGTGCCAGCATCCCCGGACGGGGATTGCATAATTCACCCCTCCACTTT
TRBD1	TRBV7-9	.	TRBJ1-6	CASSLGRGRYSPLHF	TGTGCCAGCAGCTTAGGCAGGGGGAGGTATTCACCCCTCCACTTT
TRBD1	TRBV7-9	.	TRBJ2-1	CASSLDGQGWHEQFF	TGTGCCAGCAGCCTTGACGGACAGGGATGGCATGAGCAGTTCTTC
.	TRBV6-5	.	TRBJ2-5	CASSLDSQETQYF	TGTGCCAGCAGTCTAGACTCCCAAGAGACCCAGTACTTC
.	TRBV5-1	.	TRBJ1-3	CASSREVGNTIYF	TGCGCCAGCAGCCGGGAGGTTGGAAACACCATATATTTT
.	TRBV19	.	TRBJ1-1	CASSRREAGGTEAFF	TGTGCCAGTAGTCGCCGTGAGGCGGGGGGCACTGAAGCTTTCTTT
TRBD1	TRBV28	.	TRBJ1-1	CASTIPGQDTEAFF	TGTGCCAGCACCATTCCGGGACAGGACACTGAAGCTTTCTTT
.	TRBV7-8	.	TRBJ2-5	CASSFNQETQYF	TGTGCCAGCAGCTTTAACCAAGAGACCCAGTACTTC
TRBD1	TRBV5-1	.	TRBJ1-2	CASSLGQVIGYGYTF	TGCGCCAGCAGCCTAGGACAGGTTATCGGCTATGGCTACACCTTC
.	TRBV5-6	.	TRBJ1-6	CASSFIGRKNSPLHF	TGTGCCAGCAGCTTTATTGGCAGAAAAAATTCACCCCTCCACTTT
.	TRBV6-1	.	TRBJ1-2	CASRHTLQNGYTF	TGTGCCAGCAGACACACCCTGCAGAATGGCTACACCTTC
TRBD2	TRBV9	.	TRBJ2-5	CASSRSGGQETQYF	TGTGCCAGCTCCCGCAGCGGGGGACAAGAGACCCAGTACTTC
.	TRBV4-2	.	TRBJ2-7	CASSLRRSAAYEQYF	TGTGCCAGCAGCCTAAGACGTAGCGCCGCCTACGAGCAGTACTTC
TRBD1	TRBV4-1	.	TRBJ2-7	CASSQVGLTGQGLYEQYF	TGCGCCAGCAGCCAAGTGGGACTCACGGGACAGGGTTTATACGAGCAGTACTTC
TRBD1	TRBV6-6	.	TRBJ1-5	CASTSKGAGDQPQHF	TGTGCCAGCACTTCTAAGGGGGCAGGGGATCAGCCCCAGCATTTT